Each of the 17 T cell receptor beta chains below was sequenced from the same sample in a study of T cell changes during pregnancy in multiple sclerosis. This table comes from immunoSEQ multiplex PCR, and its TCRdb copy is limited to in-frame clones, with some not included. The repertoire holds some 57,000 clones, with roughly nine tenths as singletons. Sequences were derived from CD4+ T cells from peripheral blood mononuclear cells, sampled in the first trimester of pregnancy. The origin of the receptors is a female donor with multiple sclerosis, enrolled in a pregnancy study.

The chain links TRBV29-1 to TRBJ2-7; TRBD2 is a possible D gene (6 bases). Germline V gene data show CDR1 as SQVTM and CDR2 as ANQGSEA. CDR3 length: 15 amino acids. Trimming took off 4 bases at V and 6 bases at J, with 22 bases between the two ends. CDR3 protein: CSVGYGSGIGGEQYF. The CDR3 nucleotides are TGCAGCGTTGGTTATGGTTCGGGAATCGGGGGCGAGCAGTACTTC.

The chain carries TRBV18 and TRBJ2-1; 7 bases agree with TRBD2. J was trimmed by 2 bases and V by 3 bases; bases with no gene match: 7. This CDR3 has 16 residues. The germline CDR1 and CDR2 sequences are KGHSH and LQKENI. The CDR3 reads CASSPEKLATYNEQFF. The CDR3 nucleotides are TGTGCCAGCTCACCGGAGAAACTAGCGACCTACAATGAGCAGTTCTTC.

The chain combines TRBV19 with TRBJ2-2; TRBD1 agrees at 10 bases. Unmatched junction bases numbered 1, after V lost 5 bases and J lost 7 bases. Germline CDR1 is LNHDA and CDR2 is SQIVND (reference sequence). CDR3 length: 13 residues. The CDR3 DNA sequence: TGTGCCAGTAGTGGACAGGGGGGCGGGGAGCTGTTTTTT. Amino acids: CASSGQGGGELFF.

This chain uses TRBV15 with TRBJ2-2; TRBD1 aligns across 9 bases. The V gene's germline CDR1 is LNHNV and CDR2 YYDKDF (reference sequence). This CDR3 spans 17 amino acids. V shed 0 bases and J 5 bases; nucleotides not matched to a gene: 7. The CDR3 reads CATSRDLGTGNTGELFF. DNA of the CDR3: TGTGCCACCAGCAGAGACTTGGGGACAGGGAATACCGGGGAGCTGTTTTTT.

V gene TRBV2 combines with J gene TRBJ1-2; 7 nucleotides align to TRBD1. The CDR3 totals 13 residues. Trimming cost V 6 bases and J 4 bases; bases outside gene matches: 5. Germline CDR1 is SNHLY and CDR2 is FYNNEI. CDR3 coding DNA: TGTGCCAGCAGCCAGGGACAGAGCTATGGCTACACCTTC. Its translation is CASSQGQSYGYTF.

This chain links TRBV4-3 with TRBJ1-2, with 7 bases lining up with TRBD1. The CDR3 contains 15 residues. Trimming at V came to 3 bases and at J to 3 bases, leaving 7 bases not matched to a gene. The germline gives CDR1 LGHNA, CDR2 YSLEER. CDR3: CASSQRTGAYYGYTF. As DNA, the CDR3 is TGCGCCAGCAGCCAGAGGACAGGAGCCTACTATGGCTACACCTTC.

The V and J genes are TRBV5-4 and TRBJ2-6; weak D call: TRBD2 (6 bases). V was trimmed by 7 bases and J by 2 bases, leaving 22 bases between them. The CDR3 length is 18 residues. CDR1 is SGHNT, CDR2 YYREEE, per germline (reference sequence). The CDR3 is CASGGISDGPPGANVLTF. The CDR3 DNA sequence: TGTGCCAGCGGGGGGATCTCGGACGGGCCCCCTGGGGCCAACGTCCTGACTTTC.

The chain is built from TRBV30 and TRBJ1-1; D ambiguous. Looked up from germline, CDR1 is GTSNPN and CDR2 is SVGIG (reference sequence). V lost 0 bases, J lost 3 bases, and 14 bases lay in between. This CDR3 spans 15 amino acids. The CDR3 loop reads CAWSVLSMRDTEAFF. The CDR3 nucleotides read TGTGCCTGGAGTGTACTTTCTATGAGGGACACTGAAGCTTTCTTT.

The rearrangement links TRBV30 to TRBJ1-6; 8 positions match TRBD1. The V gene's germline CDR1 is GTSNPN and CDR2 SVGIG (reference sequence). CDR3 length equals 14 residues. The ends lost 7 bases at V and 9 bases at J; junction bases unmatched: 11. CDR3 sequence reads: CASPRTGMGSPLHF. CDR3 nucleotides: TGTGCCTCACCTCGGACAGGGATGGGTTCACCCCTCCACTTT.

The chain employs TRBV23-1 and TRBJ2-7, with 8 bases that match TRBD1. TRBV23-1 has ORF status, its function being uncertain. CDR3 length: 15 amino acids. J lost 2 bases, V lost 6 bases, and 9 bases had no gene match. CDR3 in DNA: TGCGCCAGCAGGTTGCTTCTGACAGGGGCCTACGAGCAGTACTTC. Its translation: CASRLLLTGAYEQYF.

The rearrangement uses TRBV7-3 and TRBJ2-2; TRBD1 might be the D (5 bases). Germline loops: CDR1 SGHTA, CDR2 FQGTGA. This CDR3 comprises 14 residues. V lost 5 bases and J lost 1, with 8 bases in between. The CDR3, as DNA: TGTGCCAGCAGCCCAGACAGGAACACCGGGGAGCTGTTTTTT. Translating gives CASSPDRNTGELFF.

This clone was picked up many times. This chain links TRBV18 with TRBJ2-2; TRBD2 might be the D (5 bases). V dropped 4 bases and J dropped 3 bases, with 9 bases sitting between them. This CDR3 contains 14 residues. From germline, CDR1 is KGHSH and CDR2 LQKENI. The CDR3 nucleotides read TGTGCCAGCTCACTTCTAGCAGACACCGGGGAGCTGTTTTTT. Residues: CASSLLADTGELFF.

This chain connects TRBV7-2 to TRBJ2-7; D is uncertain. The CDR3 has 15 residues. Trimming removed 3 bases from V and 1 base from J, with 13 bases in between. The germline gives CDR1 SGHTA, CDR2 FQGNSA. DNA for the CDR3: TGTGCCAGCAGCTTGCTACGGCAGGCTTCCTACGAGCAGTACTTC. It is translated as CASSLLRQASYEQYF.

The CDR3 is CASSGSRGRSDTQYF. For the CDR3, the DNA is TGTGCCAGCAGTGGCTCAAGGGGGCGATCAGATACGCAGTATTTT. The V call is TRBV2, the J call TRBJ2-3; 7 bases map to TRBD1. Germline CDR1 reads SNHLY; CDR2 reads FYNNEI. The ends lost 4 bases at V and 4 bases at J; junction bases unmatched: 8. This CDR3 spans 15 amino acids.

The rearrangement links TRBV6-4 to TRBJ2-1, with a tentative D call TRBD1 (5 bases). CDR3 length equals 15 residues. The V gene's germline CDR1 is MRHNA and CDR2 SNTAGT. Trimming removed 6 bases from V and 0 bases from J, with 12 bases in between. CDR3 amino acids: CASRRQWSSYNEQFF. CDR3 in DNA: TGTGCCAGCAGACGACAGTGGAGCTCCTACAATGAGCAGTTCTTC.

The chain uses TRBV29-1 and TRBJ2-7; 9 nucleotides line up with TRBD2. Germline trimming cut 4 bases from V and 0 bases from J; bases unmatched to any gene: 4. The CDR3 totals 14 residues. CDR1 is SQVTM, CDR2 ANQGSEA, per germline. The chain's CDR3 is CSVGGGGASYEQYF. CDR3 DNA sequence: TGCAGCGTTGGAGGCGGGGGGGCCTCCTACGAGCAGTACTTC.

The chain couples TRBV25-1 to TRBJ2-3; TRBD2 aligns across 12 bases. The ends lost 8 bases at V and 8 bases at J; junction bases unmatched: 11. Germline values: CDR1 MGHDK, CDR2 SYGVNS. There are 15 residues in the CDR3. The CDR3 loop is CASAALAGGEGTQYF. Here the CDR3 DNA reads TGTGCCAGCGCGGCTCTAGCGGGGGGGGAGGGTACGCAGTATTTT.